These 26 T cell receptor beta chains were all obtained from the same sample, sequenced in a study of T cell changes during pregnancy in multiple sclerosis. The assay was immunoSEQ multiplex PCR, and TCRdb's table has in-frame clones only and misses some. In the table there are 30,000 to 45,000 clones, just over 90% of which are singletons. Source: CD4+ T cells from peripheral blood mononuclear cells, taken after pregnancy. These receptors were obtained from a female donor with multiple sclerosis, enrolled in a pregnancy study.

V usage is TRBV2 and J usage is TRBJ2-7; D possibly corresponds to TRBD2 (6 bases). Germline CDR1 is SNHLY and CDR2 is FYNNEI. Trimming pared 4 bases from V and 3 bases from J, leaving 16 bases between. This CDR3 contains 15 residues. CDR3 coding DNA: TGTGCCAGCAGTGTAGTGACGGCGGGATTCTACGAGCAGTACTTC. It specifies CASSVVTAGFYEQYF.

This clone appeared a few times. This chain joins TRBV2 and TRBJ1-1, with D unresolved. Germline values: CDR1 SNHLY, CDR2 FYNNEI. This CDR3 spans 12 amino acids. Trimming stripped 6 bases from V and 2 bases from J, with 7 bases between. The CDR3 nucleotides read TGTGCCAGCAGACGGGGTAACACTGAAGCTTTCTTT. Its translation is CASRRGNTEAFF.

This clone was counted between two and nine times. The chain combines TRBV10-1 with TRBJ2-7, with 7 bases fitting TRBD1. V was pared by 4 bases and J by 6 bases, with 3 bases of the junction left unmatched. CDR1 and CDR2 from the germline V gene are WNHNN and SYGVQD (reference sequence). This CDR3 has 12 amino acids. Written as DNA, the CDR3 is TGCGCCAGCAGTGCACAGGGGCGCGAGCAGTACTTC. Protein sequence: CASSAQGREQYF.

The V and J genes are TRBV19 and TRBJ1-4; a weak D match, TRBD1 (5 bases). Germline CDR1 is LNHDA and CDR2 is SQIVND (reference sequence). Trimming took off 2 bases at V and 3 bases at J, with 13 bases between the two ends. The CDR3 totals 16 residues. The CDR3 spells CASSIMGRGANEKLFF. DNA for the CDR3: TGTGCCAGTAGTATAATGGGGAGGGGAGCTAATGAAAAACTGTTTTTT. The whole variable domain, filled in from reference TRBV19 and TRBJ1-4, reads DGGITQSPKYLFRKEGQNVTLSCEQNLNHDAMYWYRQDPGQGLRLIYYSQIVNDFQKGDIAEGYSVSREKKESFPLTVTSAQKNPTAFYLCASSIMGRGANEKLFFGSGTQLSVL.

This clone was seen once. This chain links TRBV28 with TRBJ2-5; 9 nucleotides line up with TRBD1. CDR3 length: 15 residues. The trim removed 3 bases at V and 4 bases at J, leaving 6 bases unmatched. CDR1 MDHEN and CDR2 SYDVKM come from the germline V gene. CDR3 residues: CASSFRTGDPETQYF. The CDR3 bases are TGTGCCAGCAGTTTTAGGACAGGGGACCCAGAGACCCAGTACTTC.

V and J are TRBV5-1 and TRBJ2-1, with 7 positions matching TRBD2. Trimming cost V 2 bases and J 7 bases; bases outside gene matches: 3. Germline-derived CDR1 and CDR2 are SGHRS and YFSETQ. The CDR3 has 13 amino acids. The CDR3: CASSLGLENEQFF. CDR3 bases: TGCGCCAGCAGCTTAGGACTAGAGAATGAGCAGTTCTTC.

Of note for this clone: Other DNA sequences within the sample encode an identical CDR3. The CDR3 sequence: CASSVQGTESYEQYF. The DNA of the CDR3 is TGTGCCAGCAGTGTTCAGGGGACGGAGTCCTACGAGCAGTACTTC. The chain carries TRBV2 and TRBJ2-7; D possibly corresponds to TRBD1 (6 bases). This CDR3 is 15 amino acids long. V lost 4 bases, J lost 1 base, and 14 bases lay in between. Germline lookup yields CDR1 SNHLY and CDR2 FYNNEI.

This sequence joins TRBV10-3 and TRBJ2-7; TRBD1 aligns across 9 bases. This CDR3 is built from 13 residues. Germline V gene data show CDR1 as ENHRY and CDR2 as SYGVKD. The J segment lost 5 bases and the V segment lost 4 bases, leaving 3 bases of the junction unmatched. In nucleotides, the CDR3 is TGTGCCATCAGTGCGCGACAGGGGGACGAGCAGTACTTC. Translating gives CAISARQGDEQYF.

The chain employs TRBV7-9 and TRBJ1-1; a possible D gene is TRBD1 (5 bases). The CDR3 has 13 amino acids. CDR1 SEHNR and CDR2 FQNEAQ come from the germline V gene (reference sequence). V was cut by 4 bases and J by 1 base, with 7 bases left in between. The CDR3 nucleotides are TGTGCCAGCAGCTATGGACAGAACACTGAAGCTTTCTTT. Translated: CASSYGQNTEAFF.

The chain joins TRBV27 to TRBJ2-7, with a tentative D call TRBD2 (5 bases). In germline, CDR1 is MNHEY, CDR2 SMNVEV (reference sequence). The CDR3 loop spans 15 amino acids. Trimming took 5 bases from V and 0 from J, leaving 14 bases between them. The DNA for the CDR3 is TGTGCCAGCAGTGGTCAGAAGCGGAGCTCCTACGAGCAGTACTTC. Encoded protein: CASSGQKRSSYEQYF.

This clone was counted a single time. The chain has TRBV4-2 and TRBJ1-2; TRBD1 matches 11 bases. This CDR3 region has 17 residues. With 0 bases clipped from V and 2 bases from J, the junction kept 5 bases outside the gene matches. From germline, CDR1 is LGHNA and CDR2 YNFKEQ. DNA for the CDR3: TGTGCCAGCAGCCAAGACCGGACAGGGGGCCAAAACTATGGCTACACCTTC. Protein: CASSQDRTGGQNYGYTF.

This sequence joins TRBV5-4 and TRBJ2-5, with 16 positions matching TRBD2. This CDR3 comprises 17 residues. Germline values: CDR1 SGHNT, CDR2 YYREEE (reference sequence). V was clipped by 4 bases and J by 5 bases; unmatched bases: 8. In nucleotides, the CDR3 is TGTGCCAGCAGCAAGGGACTAGCGGGAGGGCCCCAGGAGACCCAGTACTTC. It encodes CASSKGLAGGPQETQYF.

V is TRBV18 and J is TRBJ2-7, with TRBD2 matching 8 bases. J lost 5 bases, V lost 3 bases, and 9 bases had no gene match. The CDR3 contains 15 residues. The germline gives CDR1 KGHSH, CDR2 LQKENI. As DNA, the CDR3 is TGTGCCAGCTCACCCACCGGACTAGCAGGGAACGAGCAGTACTTC. It translates to CASSPTGLAGNEQYF.

The chain is built from TRBV14 and TRBJ2-5; 11 bases map to TRBD1. Trimming cost V 4 bases and J 1 base; bases outside gene matches: 5. The CDR3 contains 16 residues. Per the germline V gene, CDR1 is SGHDN and CDR2 is FVKESK. For the CDR3, the DNA is TGTGCCAGCAGCCGCGGACAGGGGGCCACCCAAGAGACCCAGTACTTC. It translates to CASSRGQGATQETQYF. Full variable domain (outside the CDR3, taken from reference TRBV14 and TRBJ2-5): EAGVTQFPSHSVIEKGQTVTLRCDPISGHDNLYWYRRVMGKEIKFLLHFVKESKQDESGMPNNRFLAERTGGTYSTLKVQPAELEDSGVYFCASSRGQGATQETQYFGPGTRLLVL.

The sample holds one count of this clone. The chain links TRBV7-9 to TRBJ1-2; D is undetermined. Germline V gene sequence: CDR1 SEHNR, CDR2 FQNEAQ (reference sequence). V was pared by 5 bases and J by 1 base, with 8 bases between. This CDR3 is built from 13 residues. The CDR3 nucleotides are TGTGCCAGCAGCCGGGTGGGTAACTATGGCTACACCTTC. It specifies CASSRVGNYGYTF.

The genes are TRBV2 and TRBJ2-4; 8 nucleotides line up with TRBD1. The CDR3 is made up of 16 amino acids. Germline V CDR1 and CDR2: SNHLY, FYNNEI. Unmatched junction bases numbered 3, after V lost 1 base and J lost 1 base. CDR3 residues: CASSEVAGGAKNIQYF. In DNA, the CDR3 is TGTGCCAGCAGTGAAGTGGCAGGGGGCGCCAAAAACATTCAGTACTTC.

The chain links TRBV2 to TRBJ2-1; TRBD2 agrees at 11 bases. Germline V CDR1 and CDR2: SNHLY, FYNNEI. The CDR3 totals 14 residues. With 6 bases clipped from V and 4 bases from J, the junction kept 2 bases outside the gene matches. CDR3 region: CASSGLAGYNEQFF. CDR3 sequence (DNA): TGTGCCAGCAGCGGACTAGCGGGTTACAATGAGCAGTTCTTC.

V and J are TRBV27 and TRBJ2-7; TRBD2 is a possible D gene (6 bases). Trimming pared 6 bases from V and 2 bases from J, leaving 14 bases between. The CDR3 sequence is 14 residues long. Looked up from germline, CDR1 is MNHEY and CDR2 is SMNVEV (reference sequence). CDR3 nucleotide sequence: TGTGCCAGCAGACTTGGGGGGTCGGCCTACGAGCAGTACTTC. It encodes CASRLGGSAYEQYF.

This sequence joins TRBV19 and TRBJ1-3, with TRBD1 as a possible D gene (5 bases). V lost 3 bases, J lost 0 bases, and 12 bases lay in between. The CDR3 covers 16 residues. Germline CDR1 and CDR2: LNHDA and SQIVND (reference sequence). Here the CDR3 DNA reads TGTGCCAGTAGTATTGGCGGGGCCCGCTCTGGAAACACCATATATTTT. This codes for CASSIGGARSGNTIYF.

The chain employs TRBV15 and TRBJ2-5; D not certain. V lost 3 bases to trimming and J lost 3 bases, with 5 bases between them. The CDR3 sequence is 12 residues long. The V gene's germline CDR1 is LNHNV and CDR2 YYDKDF (reference sequence). The CDR3 is CATSSSKETQYF. The DNA of the CDR3 is TGTGCCACCAGCAGCTCTAAAGAGACCCAGTACTTC.

The chain employs TRBV10-1 and TRBJ1-1, with 8 bases aligning to TRBD1. CDR3 length equals 13 residues. V shed 4 bases and J 4 bases; nucleotides not matched to a gene: 2. Germline V CDR1 and CDR2: WNHNN, SYGVQD (reference sequence). The CDR3 region is CASSVTGGTEAFF. CDR3 DNA: TGCGCCAGCAGTGTAACAGGGGGCACTGAAGCTTTCTTT.

Here the CDR3 reads CASSLGPGRRGTQYF. CDR3 DNA: TGTGCCAGCAGCTTAGGGCCGGGGAGAAGAGGGACCCAGTACTTC. The chain employs TRBV7-2 and TRBJ2-5, with D possibly matching TRBD2 (5 bases). The V end lost 1 base, the J end lost 7 bases, and 16 bases lay between the germline ends. CDR1 is SGHTA and CDR2 is FQGNSA in the germline V gene. This CDR3 has 15 amino acids.

This sequence joins TRBV28 and TRBJ2-1; 12 bases map to TRBD1. This CDR3 has 17 amino acids. V trimming: 5 bases; J trimming: 9 bases; junction bases outside the gene matches: 14. Per germline, CDR1 MDHEN and CDR2 SYDVKM. CDR3 protein: CASSVPSGQGAHGEQFF. The CDR3 DNA is TGTGCCAGCAGTGTTCCCTCGGGACAGGGGGCGCATGGTGAGCAGTTCTTC.

The rearrangement joins TRBV7-2 to TRBJ1-6; D ambiguous. Trimming pared 5 bases from V and 1 base from J, leaving 9 bases between. Germline CDR1 reads SGHTA; CDR2 reads FQGNSA. This CDR3 is 15 amino acids long. The CDR3 DNA reads TGTGCCAGCAGCCCGGGGAGGTCCTATAATTCACCCCTCCACTTT. As protein: CASSPGRSYNSPLHF.

The chain uses TRBV18 and TRBJ2-7; 11 bases align to TRBD2. The CDR3 extends over 15 amino acids. V lost 0 bases to trimming and J lost 4 bases; unmatched junction nucleotides: 2. Germline V lookup: CDR1 KGHSH, CDR2 LQKENI. For the CDR3, the DNA is TGTGCCAGCTCACCACCGACTAGCGGGATTTACGAGCAGTACTTC. Its protein is CASSPPTSGIYEQYF.

The gene calls are TRBV7-2 and TRBJ2-2; maybe TRBD1 (6 bases). V shed 1 base and J shed 0 bases, with 9 bases lying between them. The CDR3 extends over 16 amino acids. Germline V gives CDR1 SGHTA, CDR2 FQGNSA. The CDR3 here is CASSLGGDTNTGELFF. CDR3 sequence (DNA): TGTGCCAGCAGCTTAGGTGGGGACACGAACACCGGGGAGCTGTTTTTT.